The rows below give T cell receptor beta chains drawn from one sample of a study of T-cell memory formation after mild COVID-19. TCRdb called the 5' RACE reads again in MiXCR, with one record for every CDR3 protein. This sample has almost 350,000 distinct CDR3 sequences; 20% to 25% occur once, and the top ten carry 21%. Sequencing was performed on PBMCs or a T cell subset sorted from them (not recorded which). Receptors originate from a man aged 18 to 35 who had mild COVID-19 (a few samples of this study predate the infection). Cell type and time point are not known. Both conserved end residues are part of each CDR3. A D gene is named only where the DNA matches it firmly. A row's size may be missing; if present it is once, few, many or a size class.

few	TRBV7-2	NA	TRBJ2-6	TGTGCCGGCGGAGGCTCAAACTCTGGGGCCAACGTCCTGACTTTC	CAGGGSNSGANVLTF
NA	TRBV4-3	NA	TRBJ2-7	TGCGCCAGCAGCCAAGATGGAGGCGGGGGCCGGGGCGAGCAGTACTTC	CASSQDGGGGRGEQYF
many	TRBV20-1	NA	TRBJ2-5	TGCAGTGCTAGTTCCCGTAGGGAGACCCAGTACTTC	CSASSRRETQYF
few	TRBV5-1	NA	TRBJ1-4	TGCGCCAGCAGCTTGTCAGGGACTAATGAAAAACTGTTTTTT	CASSLSGTNEKLFF
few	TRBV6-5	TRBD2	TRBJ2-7	TGTGCCAGCACCGGGGGGGACGAGCAGTACTTC	CASTGGDEQYF
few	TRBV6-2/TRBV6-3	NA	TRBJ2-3	TGTGCCAGCAGTTACTCGACCGGAGATACGCAGTATTTT	CASSYSTGDTQYF
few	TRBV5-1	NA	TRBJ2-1	TGCGCCAGCAGCGTCCAGGGGGGCGATGAGCAGTTCTTC	CASSVQGGDEQFF
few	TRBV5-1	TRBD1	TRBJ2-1	TGCGCCAGCAGCTTGGACCCCGGGACAGGCTCACATGAGCAGTTCTTC	CASSLDPGTGSHEQFF
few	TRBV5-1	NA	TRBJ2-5	TGCGCCAGCAGAGATCAAGAGACCCAGTACTTC	CASRDQETQYF
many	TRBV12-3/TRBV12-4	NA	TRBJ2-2	TGTGCCACGCGTAGCTGGGGGAACACCGGGGAGCTGTTTTTT	CATRSWGNTGELFF
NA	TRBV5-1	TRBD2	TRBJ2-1	TGCGCCAGCAGCTTGGTTAGCGGGGGGGCGAATGAGCAGTTCTTC	CASSLVSGGANEQFF
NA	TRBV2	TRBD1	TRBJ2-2	TGTGCCAGCAGTGGGGACAGGGCGAATGGGGAGCTGTTTTTT	CASSGDRANGELFF
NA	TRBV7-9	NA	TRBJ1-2	TGTGCCAGCAGTCCACAGGGCATTGGGACTTATGGCTACACCTTC	CASSPQGIGTYGYTF
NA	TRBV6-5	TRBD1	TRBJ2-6	TGTGCCAGCAGAAGGGGACAGGGGGCAACTGGGGCCAACGTCCTGACTTTC	CASRRGQGATGANVLTF
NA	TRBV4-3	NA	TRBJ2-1	TGCGCCAGCAGCCACCCGGGGCCCTACAATGAGCAGTTCTTC	CASSHPGPYNEQFF
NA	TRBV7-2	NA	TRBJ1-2	TGTGCCAGCAGGCCAGGGATAGATGGCTACACCTTC	CASRPGIDGYTF
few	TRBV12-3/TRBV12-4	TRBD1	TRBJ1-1	TGTGCCAGCAGTTCGCGGGACAGGGGCACTGAAGCTTTCTTT	CASSSRDRGTEAFF
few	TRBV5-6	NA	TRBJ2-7	TGTGCCAGCAGCTCGGACGGTCCGGACGAGCAGTACTTC	CASSSDGPDEQYF
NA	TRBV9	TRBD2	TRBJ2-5	TGTGCCAGCAGCGCTACATATAGCGGGGGGGGGAGAGAGACCCAGTACTTC	CASSATYSGGGRETQYF
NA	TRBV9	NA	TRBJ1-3	TGTGCCAGCAGCGTATATACAGCCGGAAACACCATATATTTT	CASSVYTAGNTIYF
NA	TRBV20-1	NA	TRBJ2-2	TGCAGTGCCACGCGGGCAATTGACGATACCGGGGAGCTGTTTTTT	CSATRAIDDTGELFF
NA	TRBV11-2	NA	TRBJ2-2	TGTGCCAGCAGCCACGAAACGATCACCGGGGAGCTGTTTTTT	CASSHETITGELFF
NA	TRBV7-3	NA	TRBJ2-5	TGTGCCAGCAGCTTATTGGGAGGGGGCCTTCAAGAGACCCAGTACTTC	CASSLLGGGLQETQYF
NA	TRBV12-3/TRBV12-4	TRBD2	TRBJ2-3	TGTGCCAGCGGCTCCGGGACTAGCGTTACAGATACGCAGTATTTT	CASGSGTSVTDTQYF
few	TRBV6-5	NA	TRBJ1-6	TGTGCCAGCAGTTACTCGAAACAGGGAAATTCACCCCTCCACTTT	CASSYSKQGNSPLHF
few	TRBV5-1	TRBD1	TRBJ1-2	TGCGCCAGCAGTTCGGGACAGGGGGCGAACTATGGCTACACCTTC	CASSSGQGANYGYTF
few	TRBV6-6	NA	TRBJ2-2	TGTGCCAGCAGTTATCCCCAGACAGACAACACCGGGGAGCTGTTTTTT	CASSYPQTDNTGELFF
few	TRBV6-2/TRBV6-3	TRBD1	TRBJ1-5	TGTGCCAGCAGTGAACCGGACAGGGTTGGTCAGCCCCAGCATTTT	CASSEPDRVGQPQHF
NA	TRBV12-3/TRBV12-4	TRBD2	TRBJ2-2	TGTGCCAGCAGTTTATCCCTAGCGGGGGCCTCCGGGGAGCTGTTTTTT	CASSLSLAGASGELFF
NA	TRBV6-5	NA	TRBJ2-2	TGTGCCAGCAGGGACAGACAGGATGGAGCCGGGGAGCTGTTTTTT	CASRDRQDGAGELFF
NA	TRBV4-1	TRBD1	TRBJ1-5	TGCGCCAGCAGCCAACCCGACGTTGAGGGGGCGAAACAGCCCCAGCATTTT	CASSQPDVEGAKQPQHF
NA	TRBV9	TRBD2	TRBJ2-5	TGTGCCAGCAGCGCGGGGGGGAGACAAGAGACCCAGTACTTC	CASSAGGRQETQYF
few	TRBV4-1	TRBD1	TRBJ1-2	TGCGCCAGCAGCCAGGGACAGGGCCGGACTAACTATGGCTACACCTTC	CASSQGQGRTNYGYTF
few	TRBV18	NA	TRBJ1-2	TGTGCCAGCTCCTCCGGGACGGATAACTATGGCTACACCTTC	CASSSGTDNYGYTF
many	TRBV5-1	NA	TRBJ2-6	TGCGCCAGCAGCGTAAACAGCGTCTCTGGGGCCAACGTCCTGACTTTC	CASSVNSVSGANVLTF
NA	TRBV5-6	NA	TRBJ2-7	TGTGCCAGCAGCCCCGTGGGGGCGGGGGAGCAGTACTTC	CASSPVGAGEQYF
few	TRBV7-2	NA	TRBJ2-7	TGTGCCAGCAGCTTAGCCCCAGGGGACTTCTACGAGCAGTACTTC	CASSLAPGDFYEQYF
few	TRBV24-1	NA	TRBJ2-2	TGTGCCACCAGTGACAGGGTGACCGGGGAGCTGTTTTTT	CATSDRVTGELFF
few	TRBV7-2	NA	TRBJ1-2	TGTGCCAGCAGCTTAGTGGCCGGATCCTTGGGTGGCTACACCTTC	CASSLVAGSLGGYTF
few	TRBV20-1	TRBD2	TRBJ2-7	TGCAGTGCTACGGGGGGGCTCTACGAGCAGTACTTC	CSATGGLYEQYF
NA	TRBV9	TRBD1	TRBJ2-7	TGTGCCAGCAGCGTAGCCCCGGACAGGGTCGACGAGCAGTACTTC	CASSVAPDRVDEQYF
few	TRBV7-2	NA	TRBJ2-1	TGTGCCAGCAGCGAAAACGGCCTAGGTAATGAGCAGTTCTTC	CASSENGLGNEQFF
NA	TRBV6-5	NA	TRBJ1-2	TGTGCCAGCACCCCTCGGGGGCTCTCGGGCTACACCTTC	CASTPRGLSGYTF
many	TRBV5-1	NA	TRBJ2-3	TGCGCCAGCAGCTTGGCGGCAGGACCCACAGATACGCAGTATTTT	CASSLAAGPTDTQYF
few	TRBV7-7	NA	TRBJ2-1	TGTGCCAGCAGCTTAAACCAGAATGAGAATGATGAGCAGTTCTTC	CASSLNQNENDEQFF
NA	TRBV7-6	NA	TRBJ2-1	TGTGCCAGCAGCCCTTCAATTGGGCAGGGAAGGTTTGAGCAGTTCTTC	CASSPSIGQGRFEQFF
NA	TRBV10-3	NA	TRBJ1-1	TGTGCCATCGGGGCGGGGGCGGACACTGAAGCTTTCTTT	CAIGAGADTEAFF
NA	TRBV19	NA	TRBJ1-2	TGTGCCAGTAGTATAACGCAGGGGCGGAAGTTCACCTTC	CASSITQGRKFTF
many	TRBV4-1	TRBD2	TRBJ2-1	TGCGCCAGCAGCCGGGGAGGGACCCAAGGTTACAATGAGCAGTTCTTC	CASSRGGTQGYNEQFF